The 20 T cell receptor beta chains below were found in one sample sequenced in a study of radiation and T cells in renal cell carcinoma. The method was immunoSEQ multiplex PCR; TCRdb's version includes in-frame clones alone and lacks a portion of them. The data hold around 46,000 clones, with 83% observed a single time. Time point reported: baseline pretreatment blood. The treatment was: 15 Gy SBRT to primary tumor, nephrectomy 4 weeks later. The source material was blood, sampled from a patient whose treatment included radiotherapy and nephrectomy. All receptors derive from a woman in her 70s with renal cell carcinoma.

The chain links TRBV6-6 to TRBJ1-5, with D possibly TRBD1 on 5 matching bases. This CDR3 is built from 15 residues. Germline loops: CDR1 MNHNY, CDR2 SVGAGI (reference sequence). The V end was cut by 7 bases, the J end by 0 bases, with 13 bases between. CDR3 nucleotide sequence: TGTGCCAGCACCCGGGGGGGATATAGCAATCAGCCCCAGCATTTT. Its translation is CASTRGGYSNQPQHF.

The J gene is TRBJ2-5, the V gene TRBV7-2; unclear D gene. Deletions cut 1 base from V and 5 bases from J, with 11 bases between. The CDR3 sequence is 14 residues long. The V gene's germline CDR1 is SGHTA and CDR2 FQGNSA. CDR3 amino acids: CASSLGRLGETQYF. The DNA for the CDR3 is TGTGCCAGCAGCTTAGGCCGGCTAGGGGAGACCCAGTACTTC.

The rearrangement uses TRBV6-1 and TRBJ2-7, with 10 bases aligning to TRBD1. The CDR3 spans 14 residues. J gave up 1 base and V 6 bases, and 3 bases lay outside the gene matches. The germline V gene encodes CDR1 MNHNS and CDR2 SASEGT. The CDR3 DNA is TGTGCCAGCAGGGGGACAGGGGTATCCTACGAGCAGTACTTC. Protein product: CASRGTGVSYEQYF.

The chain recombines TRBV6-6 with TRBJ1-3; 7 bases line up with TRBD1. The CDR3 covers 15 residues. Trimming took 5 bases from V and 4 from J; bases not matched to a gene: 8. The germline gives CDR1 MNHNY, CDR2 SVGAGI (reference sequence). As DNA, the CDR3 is TGTGCCAGCAGTGAGACAGGGAATAGCGGAAACACCATATATTTT. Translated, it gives CASSETGNSGNTIYF.

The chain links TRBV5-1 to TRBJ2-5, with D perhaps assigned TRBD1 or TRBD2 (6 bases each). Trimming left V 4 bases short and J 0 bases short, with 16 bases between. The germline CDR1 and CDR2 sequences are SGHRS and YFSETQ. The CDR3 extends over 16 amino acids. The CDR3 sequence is CASSPGADAYQETQYF. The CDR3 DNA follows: TGCGCCAGCAGCCCGGGGGCGGACGCGTACCAAGAGACCCAGTACTTC.

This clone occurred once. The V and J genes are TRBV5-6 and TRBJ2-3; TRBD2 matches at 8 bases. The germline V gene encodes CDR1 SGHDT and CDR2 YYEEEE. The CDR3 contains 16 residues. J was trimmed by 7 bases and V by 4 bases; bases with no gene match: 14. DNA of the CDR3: TGTGCCAGCAGCGCCCCGCCTAGCGGGTCCTTTCATACGCAGTATTTT. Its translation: CASSAPPSGSFHTQYF.

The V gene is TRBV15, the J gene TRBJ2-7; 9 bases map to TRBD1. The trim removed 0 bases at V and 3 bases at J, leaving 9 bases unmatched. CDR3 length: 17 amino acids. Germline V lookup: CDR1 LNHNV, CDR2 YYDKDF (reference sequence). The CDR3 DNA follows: TGTGCCACCAGCAGAGAAACCGGGACAGGGATCTTCTACGAGCAGTACTTC. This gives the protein CATSRETGTGIFYEQYF.

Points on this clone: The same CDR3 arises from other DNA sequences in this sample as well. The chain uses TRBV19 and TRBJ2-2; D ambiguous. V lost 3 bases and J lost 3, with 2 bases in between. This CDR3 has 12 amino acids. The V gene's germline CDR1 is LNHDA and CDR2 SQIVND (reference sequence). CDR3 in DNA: TGTGCCAGTAGTATCGACACCGGGGAGCTGTTTTTT. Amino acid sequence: CASSIDTGELFF.

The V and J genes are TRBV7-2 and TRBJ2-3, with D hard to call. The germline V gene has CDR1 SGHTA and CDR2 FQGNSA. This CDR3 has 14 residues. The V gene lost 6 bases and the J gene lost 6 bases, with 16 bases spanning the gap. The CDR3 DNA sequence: TGTGCCAGCAGTCAGCCGGGTCGCGCGGATACGCAGTATTTT. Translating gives CASSQPGRADTQYF.

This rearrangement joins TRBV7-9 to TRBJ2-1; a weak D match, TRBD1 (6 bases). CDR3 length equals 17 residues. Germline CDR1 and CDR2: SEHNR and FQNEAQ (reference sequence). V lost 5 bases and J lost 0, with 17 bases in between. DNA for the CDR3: TGTGCCAGCAGCCCAGGACAGAGAACATCCTCCTACAATGAGCAGTTCTTC. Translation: CASSPGQRTSSYNEQFF.

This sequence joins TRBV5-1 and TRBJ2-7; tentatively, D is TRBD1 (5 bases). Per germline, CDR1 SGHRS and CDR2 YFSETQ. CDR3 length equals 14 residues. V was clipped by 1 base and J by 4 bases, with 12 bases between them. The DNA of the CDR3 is TGCGCCAGCAGCTTGACAGGTCTGGTTTACGAGCAGTACTTC. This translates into CASSLTGLVYEQYF. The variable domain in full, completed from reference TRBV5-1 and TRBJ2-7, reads KAGVTQTPRYLIKTRGQQVTLSCSPISGHRSVSWYQQTPGQGLQFLFEYFSETQRNKGNFPGRFSGRQFSNSRSEMNVSTLELGDSALYLCASSLTGLVYEQYFGPGTRLTVT.

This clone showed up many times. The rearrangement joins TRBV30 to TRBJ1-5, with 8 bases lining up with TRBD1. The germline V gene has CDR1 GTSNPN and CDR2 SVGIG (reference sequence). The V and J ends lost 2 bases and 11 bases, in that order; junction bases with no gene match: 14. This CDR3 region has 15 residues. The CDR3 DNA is TGTGCCTGGAGTCATGAGACAGGGGATTACGAGGCCCAGCATTTT. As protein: CAWSHETGDYEAQHF.

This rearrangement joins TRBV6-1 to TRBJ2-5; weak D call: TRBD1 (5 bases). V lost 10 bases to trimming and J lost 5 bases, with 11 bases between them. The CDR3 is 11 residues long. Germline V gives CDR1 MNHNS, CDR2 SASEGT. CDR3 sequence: CATLRGETQYF. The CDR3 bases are TGTGCCACCTTAAGGGGCGAGACCCAGTACTTC.

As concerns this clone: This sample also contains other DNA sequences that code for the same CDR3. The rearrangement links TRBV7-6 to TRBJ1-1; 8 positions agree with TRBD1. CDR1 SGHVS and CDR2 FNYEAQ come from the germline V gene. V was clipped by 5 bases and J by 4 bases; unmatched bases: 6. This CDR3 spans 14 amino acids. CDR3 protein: CASSQGTGRTEAFF. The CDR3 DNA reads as TGTGCCAGCAGCCAAGGGACAGGCCGCACTGAAGCTTTCTTT.

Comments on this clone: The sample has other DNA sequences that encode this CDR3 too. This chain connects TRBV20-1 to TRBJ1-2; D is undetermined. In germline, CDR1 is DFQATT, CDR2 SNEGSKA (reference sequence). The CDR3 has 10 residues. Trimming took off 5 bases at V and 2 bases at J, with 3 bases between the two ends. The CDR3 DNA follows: TGCAGTGCTTCCAACTATGGCTACACCTTC. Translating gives CSASNYGYTF.

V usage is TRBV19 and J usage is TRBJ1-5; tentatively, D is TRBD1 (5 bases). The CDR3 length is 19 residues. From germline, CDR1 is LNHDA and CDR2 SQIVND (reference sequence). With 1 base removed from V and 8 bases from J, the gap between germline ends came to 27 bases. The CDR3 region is CASSIGPYGRAWVEEPQHF. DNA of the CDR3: TGTGCCAGTAGTATAGGGCCCTATGGCAGGGCCTGGGTGGAGGAGCCCCAGCATTTT.

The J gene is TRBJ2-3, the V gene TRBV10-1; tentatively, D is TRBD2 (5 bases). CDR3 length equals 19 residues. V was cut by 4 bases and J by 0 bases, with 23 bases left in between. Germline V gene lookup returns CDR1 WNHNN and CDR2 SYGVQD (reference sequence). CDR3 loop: CASSVTRTGRSSSTDTQYF. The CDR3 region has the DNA TGCGCCAGCAGTGTCACGAGGACTGGACGCAGCTCTAGCACAGATACGCAGTATTTT.

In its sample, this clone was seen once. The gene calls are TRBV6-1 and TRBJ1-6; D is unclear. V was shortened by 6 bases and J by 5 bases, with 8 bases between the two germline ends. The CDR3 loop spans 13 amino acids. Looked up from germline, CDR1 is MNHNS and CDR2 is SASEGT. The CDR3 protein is CASRETNNSPLHF. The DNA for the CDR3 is TGTGCCAGCAGGGAGACGAATAATTCACCCCTCCACTTT.

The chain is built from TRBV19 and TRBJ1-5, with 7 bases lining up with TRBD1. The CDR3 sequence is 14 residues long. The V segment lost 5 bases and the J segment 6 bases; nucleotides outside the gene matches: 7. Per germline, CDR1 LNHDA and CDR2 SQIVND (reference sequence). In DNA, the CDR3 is TGTGCCAGTAGTGAGACAGGGATGAGTCAGCCCCAGCATTTT. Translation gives CASSETGMSQPQHF.

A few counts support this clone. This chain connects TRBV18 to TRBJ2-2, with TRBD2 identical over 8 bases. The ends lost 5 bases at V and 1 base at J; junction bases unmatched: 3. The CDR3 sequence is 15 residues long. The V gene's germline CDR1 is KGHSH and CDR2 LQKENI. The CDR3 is CASSYSGGNTGELFF. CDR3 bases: TGTGCCAGCTCATACAGCGGGGGGAACACCGGGGAGCTGTTTTTT. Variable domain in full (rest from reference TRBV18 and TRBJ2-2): NAGVMQNPRHLVRRRGQEARLRCSPMKGHSHVYWYRQLPEEGLKFMVYLQKENIIDESGMPKERFSAEFPKEGPSILRIQQVVRGDSAAYFCASSYSGGNTGELFFGEGSRLTVL.